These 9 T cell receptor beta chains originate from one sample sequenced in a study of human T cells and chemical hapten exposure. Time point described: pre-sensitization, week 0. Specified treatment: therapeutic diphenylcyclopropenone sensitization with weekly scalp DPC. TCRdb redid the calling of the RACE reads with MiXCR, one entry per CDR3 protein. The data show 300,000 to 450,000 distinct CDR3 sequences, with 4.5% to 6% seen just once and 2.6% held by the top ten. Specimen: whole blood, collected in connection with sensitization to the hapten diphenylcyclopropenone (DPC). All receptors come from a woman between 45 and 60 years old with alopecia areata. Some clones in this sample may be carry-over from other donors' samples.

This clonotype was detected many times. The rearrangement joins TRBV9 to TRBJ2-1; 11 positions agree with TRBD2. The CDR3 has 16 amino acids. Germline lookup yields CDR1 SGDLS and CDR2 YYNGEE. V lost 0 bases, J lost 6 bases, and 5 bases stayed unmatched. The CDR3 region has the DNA TGTGCCAGCAGCGTAGACCCTAGCGGGGGGCCCAATGAGCAGTTCTTC. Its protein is CASSVDPSGGPNEQFF.

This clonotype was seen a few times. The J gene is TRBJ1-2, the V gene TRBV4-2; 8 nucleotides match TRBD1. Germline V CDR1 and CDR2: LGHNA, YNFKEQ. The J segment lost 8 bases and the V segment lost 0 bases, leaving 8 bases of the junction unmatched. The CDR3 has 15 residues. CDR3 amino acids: CASSQDRTGPGGYTF. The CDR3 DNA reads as TGTGCCAGCAGCCAAGATCGGACAGGGCCAGGAGGCTACACCTTC.

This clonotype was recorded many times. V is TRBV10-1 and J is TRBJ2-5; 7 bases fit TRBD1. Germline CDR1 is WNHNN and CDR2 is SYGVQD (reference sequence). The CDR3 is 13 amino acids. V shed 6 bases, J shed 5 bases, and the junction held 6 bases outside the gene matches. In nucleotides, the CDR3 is TGCGCCAGCAGCGGGACAGCTGGGGAGACCCAGTACTTC. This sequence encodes CASSGTAGETQYF.

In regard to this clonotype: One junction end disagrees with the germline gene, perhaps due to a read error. As DNA, the CDR3 is TGTGCCAGCAGCCGGGGACTAGCGGGAGGGCTGGACTTC. It yields the protein CASSRGLAGGLDF. This chain uses TRBV12-3 or TRBV12-4 with TRBJ2-4; the match to TRBD2 covers 16 bases. There are 13 residues in the CDR3.

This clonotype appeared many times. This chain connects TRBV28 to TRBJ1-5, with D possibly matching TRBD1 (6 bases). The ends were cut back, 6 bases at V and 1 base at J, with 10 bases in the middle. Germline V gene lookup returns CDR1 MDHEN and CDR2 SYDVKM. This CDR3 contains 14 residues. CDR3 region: CASRQGGSNQPQHF. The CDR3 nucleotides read TGTGCCAGCAGACAGGGCGGGAGCAATCAGCCCCAGCATTTT.

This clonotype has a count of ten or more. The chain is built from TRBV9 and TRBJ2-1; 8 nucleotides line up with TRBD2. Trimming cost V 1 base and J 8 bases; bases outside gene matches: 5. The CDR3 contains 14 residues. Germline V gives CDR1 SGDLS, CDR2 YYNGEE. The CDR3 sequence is CASSVSGSVDEQFF. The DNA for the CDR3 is TGTGCCAGCAGCGTAAGCGGGAGTGTAGATGAGCAGTTCTTC. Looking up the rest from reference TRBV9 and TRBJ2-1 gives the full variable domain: DSGVTQTPKHLITATGQRVTLRCSPRSGDLSVYWYQQSLDQGLQFLIQYYNGEERAKGNILERFSAQQFPDLHSELNLSSLELGDSALYFCASSVSGSVDEQFFGPGTRLTVL.

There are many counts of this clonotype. The CDR3 nucleotides are TGTGCCAGCAGTTTATCGGGCGGCTGGATGCAGTTCTTC. Translating it yields CASSLSGGWMQFF. The chain carries TRBV28 and TRBJ2-1; D uncertain. Trimming shortened V by 1 base and J by 12 bases, and 13 bases separated the two germline ends. This CDR3 is built from 13 residues. Germline V gene lookup returns CDR1 MDHEN and CDR2 SYDVKM.

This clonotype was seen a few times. This chain's CDR3 is CASSQTGLRGFSPLHF. The DNA of the CDR3 is TGTGCCAGCAGTCAAACCGGGCTGAGGGGGTTTTCCCCCCTCCACTTT. The chain couples TRBV27 to TRBJ1-6; D is perhaps TRBD1 (6 bases). The V gene's germline CDR1 is MNHEY and CDR2 SMNVEV (reference sequence). This CDR3 has 16 amino acids. Trimming left V 5 bases short and J 13 bases short, with 24 bases between.

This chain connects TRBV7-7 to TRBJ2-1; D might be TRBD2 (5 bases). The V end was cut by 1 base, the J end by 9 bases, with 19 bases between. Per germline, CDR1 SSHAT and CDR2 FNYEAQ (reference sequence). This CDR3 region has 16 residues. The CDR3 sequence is CASSLGSSPSFGEQFF. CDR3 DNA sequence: TGTGCCAGCAGCTTAGGTAGCAGCCCTAGCTTCGGTGAGCAGTTCTTC. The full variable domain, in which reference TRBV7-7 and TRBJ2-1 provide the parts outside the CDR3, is GAGVSQSPRYKVTKRGQDVTLRCDPISSHATLYWYQQALGQGPEFLTYFNYEAQPDKSGLPSDRFSAERPEGSISTLTIQRTEQRDSAMYRCASSLGSSPSFGEQFFGPGTRLTVL.